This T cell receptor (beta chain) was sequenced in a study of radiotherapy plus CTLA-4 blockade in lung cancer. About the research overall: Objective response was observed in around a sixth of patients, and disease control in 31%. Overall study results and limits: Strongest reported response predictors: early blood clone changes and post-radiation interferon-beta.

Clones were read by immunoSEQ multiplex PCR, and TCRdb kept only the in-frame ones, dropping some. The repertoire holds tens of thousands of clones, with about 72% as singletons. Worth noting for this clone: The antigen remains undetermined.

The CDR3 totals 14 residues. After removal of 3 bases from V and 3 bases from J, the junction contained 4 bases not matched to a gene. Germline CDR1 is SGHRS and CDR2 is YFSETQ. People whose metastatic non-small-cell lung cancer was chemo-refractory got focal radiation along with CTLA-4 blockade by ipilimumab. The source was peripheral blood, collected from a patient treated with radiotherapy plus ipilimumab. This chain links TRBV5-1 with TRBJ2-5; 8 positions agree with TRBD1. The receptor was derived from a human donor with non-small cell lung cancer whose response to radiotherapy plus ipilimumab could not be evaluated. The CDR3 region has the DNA TGCGCCAGCAGCTCCGCGACAGGGGAAGAGACCCAGTACTTC. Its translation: CASSSATGEETQYF.